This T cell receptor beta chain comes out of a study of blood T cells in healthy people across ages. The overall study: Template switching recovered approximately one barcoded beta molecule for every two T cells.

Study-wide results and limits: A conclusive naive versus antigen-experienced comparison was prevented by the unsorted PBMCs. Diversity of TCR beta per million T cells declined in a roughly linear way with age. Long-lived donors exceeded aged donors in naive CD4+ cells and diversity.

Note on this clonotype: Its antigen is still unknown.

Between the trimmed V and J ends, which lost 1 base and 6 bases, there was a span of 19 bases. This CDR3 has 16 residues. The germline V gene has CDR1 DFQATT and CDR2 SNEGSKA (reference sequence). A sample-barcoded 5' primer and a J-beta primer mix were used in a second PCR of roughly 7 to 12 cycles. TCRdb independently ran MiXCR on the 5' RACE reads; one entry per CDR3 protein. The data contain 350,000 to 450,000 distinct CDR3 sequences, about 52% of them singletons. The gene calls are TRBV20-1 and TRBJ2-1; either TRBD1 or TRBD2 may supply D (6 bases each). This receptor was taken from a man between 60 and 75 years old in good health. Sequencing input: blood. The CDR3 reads CSARAVFGGPGNEQFF. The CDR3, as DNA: TGCAGTGCTAGAGCAGTTTTTGGGGGGCCGGGCAATGAGCAGTTCTTC.